Below, 3 T cell receptor beta chains from the same sample are listed, as sequenced in a study of blood T cell repertoires in COVID-19. Here immunoSEQ multiplex PCR was the method, and the copy in TCRdb shows in-frame clones only, minus some. The table records 110,000 to 150,000 clones, approximately 73% of them present only once. Source material: peripheral blood. The receptors derive from a man aged 55 to 70 with acute or convalescent COVID-19.

This sequence joins TRBV3-1 (or the pseudogene TRBV3-2) and TRBJ2-5; 9 bases agree with TRBD2. J was trimmed by 4 bases and V by 2 bases; bases with no gene match: 2. The CDR3 contains 14 residues. CDR1 is LGHDT, CDR2 YNNKEL, per germline (reference sequence). The CDR3 reads CASSQRTSVETQYF. The CDR3 nucleotides are TGTGCCAGCAGCCAAAGGACTAGCGTAGAGACCCAGTACTTC.

The rearrangement uses TRBV30 and TRBJ2-3; TRBD1 matches at 9 bases. J lost 6 bases, V lost 3 bases, and 7 bases had no gene match. The CDR3 totals 14 residues. Germline-derived CDR1 and CDR2 are GTSNPN and SVGIG (reference sequence). This chain's CDR3 is CAWSATGGRDTQYF. The CDR3 region has the DNA TGTGCCTGGAGCGCCACAGGGGGCAGGGATACGCAGTATTTT.

The V and J genes are TRBV6-5 and TRBJ2-2, with a possible D match to TRBD1 (6 bases). V was shortened by 6 bases and J by 7 bases, with 18 bases between the two germline ends. Germline CDR1 and CDR2: MNHEY and SVGAGI. The CDR3 covers 15 residues. The CDR3 coding sequence is TGTGCCAGCAGCCCGGGACACCCTGGAGGCGGGGAGCTGTTTTTT. Protein: CASSPGHPGGGELFF.